The present TCR beta chain was sequenced within a study of T cell changes during pregnancy in multiple sclerosis (dated by TCRdb to the late 2010s). In the study overall: The study examined how the T cell repertoire changed over the course of pregnancy in women with multiple sclerosis.

Receptors were amplified or captured by the immunoSEQ multiplex PCR assay. TCRdb limited this immuneACCESS table to in-frame rearrangements with V and J called. A share of clones is missing; checked studies link under half to unresolved V genes, and the rest is unexplained. In this sample the table shows 40,000 to 60,000 clones, about 92% of which occur a single time. Approximately 0.68% of the sample is taken by the ten largest. Turning to this clone: Its antigen is not yet known. There are no base qualities to consult, and no much larger clone falls within one base.

A distance of 12 bases separates the germline ends of V and J, which lose 3 bases and 0 bases respectively. Spanning cysteine to phenylalanine, the CDR3 consists of 17 amino acids. The read is trimmed to its CDR3 DNA, 51 bases read in frame from base 1. The germline V gene supplies CDR1 LGHNA and CDR2 YNFKEQ. This clonotype was obtained from a female donor with multiple sclerosis, enrolled in a pregnancy study. Sequenced here: CD4+ T cells from peripheral blood mononuclear cells, sampled in the third trimester of pregnancy. This sequence uses TRBV4-2 and TRBJ1-6; no confident D gene assignment can be made. The CDR3 corresponds to CASSQGQESSYNSPLHF. The nucleotides read TGTGCCAGCAGCCAGGGTCAGGAAAGCTCCTATAATTCACCCCTCCACTTT.